This is a list of T cell receptor beta chains from one sample in a study of T cell changes during pregnancy in multiple sclerosis. Profiling relied on immunoSEQ multiplex PCR, and the TCRdb table lists in-frame clones only, not all of them. The sample contains 100,000 or so clones, about 94% of which appear only once. The source material was peripheral blood, sampled before pregnancy. The receptors stem from a female donor with multiple sclerosis, enrolled in a pregnancy study. Both conserved end residues are part of each CDR3. A D gene is named only where the DNA matches it firmly. Size tells how often a clone was seen (once, few, many) or the class of an expanded clone, and some rows leave it out.

>NA|NA|TRBV27|13|TRBJ2-1
CASSFSPGNEQFF
TGTGCCAGCAGTTTCTCACCAGGGAATGAGCAGTTCTTC
>NA|NA|TRBV4-3|12|TRBJ1-2
CASSQESRVATF
TGCGCCAGCAGCCAAGAGTCGCGGGTAGCGACCTTC
>TRBD2|NA|TRBV27|16|TRBJ2-2
CASSLWGGTNTGELFF
TGTGCCAGCAGTTTATGGGGGGGAACGAACACCGGGGAGCTGTTTTTT
>NA|NA|TRBV28|11|TRBJ1-2
CASWRQAGYTF
TGTGCCAGTTGGCGACAGGCTGGCTACACCTTC
>NA|NA|TRBV9|15|TRBJ2-5
CASTPGYGNRETQYF
TGTGCCAGCACTCCGGGGTACGGGAATCGGGAGACCCAGTACTTC
>NA|once|TRBV6-1|14|TRBJ1-2
CASSEAGDHYGYTF
TGTGCCAGCAGTGAGGCGGGGGACCACTATGGCTACACCTTC
>NA|once|TRBV30|12|TRBJ2-7
CAWISSGYEQYF
TGTGCCTGGATTTCCAGCGGCTACGAGCAGTACTTC
>NA|NA|TRBV19|15|TRBJ1-1
CASRIDGGAPTEAFF
TGTGCCAGTAGGATCGACGGGGGGGCGCCCACTGAAGCTTTCTTT
>TRBD1|once|TRBV11-2|14|TRBJ1-2
CASSRTGSYYGYTF
TGTGCCAGCAGCCGGACAGGATCTTACTATGGCTACACCTTC
>TRBD2|NA|TRBV9|16|TRBJ2-1
CASSVVLAGAYNEQFF
TGTGCCAGCAGCGTAGTGCTAGCGGGAGCATACAATGAGCAGTTCTTC
>TRBD1|NA|TRBV4-2|17|TRBJ2-3
CASSQAPGQGYTDTQYF
TGTGCCAGCAGCCAAGCACCGGGACAGGGGTACACAGATACGCAGTATTTT
>TRBD1|once|TRBV5-4|12|TRBJ1-2
CASSVGQGERTF
TGTGCCAGCAGCGTAGGACAGGGGGAAAGGACCTTC
>TRBD2|NA|TRBV6-5|15|TRBJ2-1
CASTPLSGGPVEQFF
TGTGCCAGCACCCCCCTGTCGGGAGGGCCGGTTGAGCAGTTCTTC
>NA|NA|TRBV5-1|14|TRBJ1-3
CASSLAGRGNTIYF
TGCGCCAGCAGCTTGGCGGGTCGGGGAAACACCATATATTTT
>NA|NA|TRBV9|14|TRBJ2-3
CASSPFGSTDTQYF
TGTGCCAGCAGCCCCTTCGGGAGCACAGATACGCAGTATTTT
>NA|NA|TRBV5-6|13|TRBJ1-1
CASRRLGDTEAFF
TGTGCCAGCAGACGACTAGGGGACACTGAAGCTTTCTTT
>TRBD1|NA|TRBV7-9|15|TRBJ2-2
CASMRGGMGTGELFF
TGTGCCAGCATGAGAGGGGGCATGGGCACCGGGGAGCTGTTTTTT
>NA|NA|TRBV5-4|12|TRBJ2-7
CASSLDYSRAYF
TGTGCCAGCAGCCTGGACTATTCTCGTGCGTACTTC
>TRBD1|once|TRBV19|15|TRBJ2-3
CASSMGNRGADTQYF
TGTGCCAGTAGTATGGGCAACAGGGGAGCAGATACGCAGTATTTT
>NA|NA|TRBV9|17|TRBJ2-7
CASSPTSGTYSMYEQYF
TGTGCCAGCAGCCCCACCTCCGGGACTTACTCCATGTACGAGCAGTACTTC
>TRBD1|NA|TRBV30|11|TRBJ2-4
CAWQGENIQYF
TGTGCCTGGCAGGGGGAAAACATTCAGTACTTC
>NA|NA|TRBV5-8|15|TRBJ2-3
CASSLGRSSTDTQYF
TGTGCCAGCAGCTTGGGGCGGAGCAGCACAGATACGCAGTATTTT
>NA|NA|TRBV6-5|13|TRBJ2-2
CASSPSYTGELFF
TGTGCCAGCAGTCCTAGCTATACCGGGGAGCTGTTTTTT
>NA|NA|TRBV6-5|12|TRBJ1-2
CASSYISSGYTF
TGTGCCAGCAGTTACATCAGTTCTGGCTACACCTTC
>NA|NA|TRBV2|13|TRBJ2-7
CASRREGSYEQYF
TGTGCCAGCAGACGTGAAGGGAGCTACGAGCAGTACTTC
>TRBD2|NA|TRBV7-9|15|TRBJ2-3
CASSFPPSGGATQYF
TGTGCCAGCAGCTTTCCTCCTAGCGGAGGAGCTACGCAGTATTTT
>NA|NA|TRBV6-1|11|TRBJ1-1
CASSERGTAFF
TGTGCCAGCAGTGAAAGGGGGACGGCTTTCTTT
>NA|NA|TRBV7-6|15|TRBJ1-1
CASSLELGGFWGAFF
TGTGCCAGCAGCTTAGAATTGGGGGGTTTTTGGGGGGCTTTCTTT
>NA|NA|TRBV30|15|TRBJ1-5
CAWSLSVSSNQPQHF
TGTGCCTGGAGTCTCTCGGTTTCTAGCAATCAGCCCCAGCATTTT
>NA|once|TRBV28|11|TRBJ2-3
CASLSRDTQYF
TGTGCCAGCTTGTCGAGAGATACGCAGTATTTT
>TRBD1|NA|TRBV29-1|14|TRBJ1-2
CSVGTGDVGYGYTF
TGCAGCGTTGGGACAGGGGACGTGGGCTATGGCTACACCTTC
>TRBD1|NA|TRBV7-2|15|TRBJ1-5
CASSLKQGYNQPQHF
TGTGCCAGCAGCTTAAAACAGGGGTACAATCAGCCCCAGCATTTT
>NA|once|TRBV2|15|TRBJ2-5
CASSEYSGVQETQYF
TGTGCCAGCAGTGAATATTCCGGGGTCCAAGAGACCCAGTACTTC
>NA|NA|TRBV5-6|15|TRBJ1-4
CASSLEGPTNEKLFF
TGTGCCAGCAGCTTGGAGGGGCCCACTAATGAAAAACTGTTTTTT
>TRBD2|NA|TRBV6-5|13|TRBJ2-1
CASSRSGNNEQFF
TGTGCCAGCAGCCGGAGCGGGAACAATGAGCAGTTCTTC
>NA|NA|TRBV28|13|TRBJ2-7
CASSWGRVVEQYF
TGTGCCAGCAGTTGGGGCAGGGTGGTCGAGCAGTACTTC
>NA|NA|TRBV6-6|15|TRBJ1-3
CASSDTVYSGNTIYF
TGTGCCAGCAGTGACACAGTTTACTCTGGAAACACCATATATTTT
>TRBD1|NA|TRBV5-4|14|TRBJ2-7
CASSLRQGVGEQYF
TGTGCCAGCAGCCTCCGACAGGGGGTGGGGGAGCAGTACTTC
>TRBD1|NA|TRBV7-6|14|TRBJ1-2
CASSPGQGNYGYTF
TGTGCCAGCAGCCCGGGACAGGGAAACTATGGCTACACCTTC
>TRBD2|NA|TRBV10-2|14|TRBJ2-3
CASRVAGGIDTQYF
TGCGCCAGCAGAGTGGCGGGAGGGATCGATACGCAGTATTTT
>TRBD1|NA|TRBV19|14|TRBJ1-2
CASSDRDRDYGYTF
TGTGCCAGTAGCGACCGGGACAGGGACTATGGCTACACCTTC
>TRBD1|NA|TRBV25-1|15|TRBJ1-3
CASSVATGVGNTIYF
TGTGCCAGCAGTGTCGCGACAGGGGTCGGAAACACCATATATTTT
>NA|NA|TRBV21-1|15|TRBJ1-1
CASSRDSKRGTEAFF
TGTGCCAGCAGCAGAGACTCCAAACGAGGGACTGAAGCTTTCTTT
>TRBD1|NA|TRBV7-9|15|TRBJ2-1
CASSSGTGGLNEQFF
TGTGCCAGCAGCTCCGGGACAGGGGGTTTGAATGAGCAGTTCTTC
>TRBD1|NA|TRBV28|13|TRBJ2-7
CASSWTGNYEQYF
TGTGCCAGCAGTTGGACAGGGAACTACGAGCAGTACTTC
>NA|NA|TRBV6-6|15|TRBJ2-1
CASSPTKGPYNEQFF
TGTGCCAGCAGTCCCACCAAGGGGCCTTACAATGAGCAGTTCTTC
>TRBD1|NA|TRBV7-9|19|TRBJ1-3
CASSSPRGEQGSSGNTIYF
TGTGCCAGCAGCTCCCCGCGGGGGGAACAGGGGTCCTCTGGAAACACCATATATTTT
>NA|NA|TRBV9|15|TRBJ2-7
CASSVDPGQIGEQYF
TGTGCCAGCAGCGTCGACCCGGGTCAAATAGGCGAGCAGTACTTC
>NA|NA|TRBV5-5|15|TRBJ1-1
CASSGWGELNTEAFF
TGTGCCAGCAGCGGGTGGGGCGAACTGAACACTGAAGCTTTCTTT
>TRBD2|NA|TRBV15|13|TRBJ2-1
CATSGGLDHEQFF
TGTGCCACCAGCGGGGGACTAGATCATGAGCAGTTCTTC
>TRBD1|NA|TRBV4-2|17|TRBJ2-7
CASRPTTGTGDSYEQYF
TGTGCCAGCAGACCTACCACCGGGACAGGGGACTCCTACGAGCAGTACTTC
>TRBD1|NA|TRBV6-5|13|TRBJ1-2
CASRTGTGIGYTF
TGTGCCAGCAGAACCGGGACAGGGATCGGCTACACCTTC
>TRBD2|NA|TRBV19|17|TRBJ2-4
CASSTLGASGVSYIQYF
TGTGCCAGTAGTACCCTTGGGGCTAGCGGGGTTTCCTACATTCAGTACTTC
>TRBD2|NA|TRBV19|18|TRBJ2-7
CASSHITTPGLAGHEQYF
TGTGCCAGTAGCCACATCACTACGCCGGGACTAGCGGGACACGAGCAGTACTTC
>NA|NA|TRBV7-9|13|TRBJ2-2
CASSLVRAGELFF
TGTGCCAGCAGCTTAGTGAGGGCCGGGGAGCTGTTTTTT
>TRBD2|NA|TRBV7-6|21|TRBJ2-7
CASSRFPRGLAGVSPYYEQYF
TGTGCCAGCAGCCGATTTCCCCGGGGACTAGCGGGAGTATCTCCCTACTACGAGCAGTACTTC
>TRBD1|NA|TRBV28|16|TRBJ2-7
CASSLGVGGGSYEQYF
TGTGCCAGCAGTTTAGGCGTAGGGGGCGGTTCCTACGAGCAGTACTTC